The 32 T cell receptor beta chains reported below all come from one sample, sequenced in a study of shared clonotypes between healthy human individuals. Sequencing used immunoSEQ multiplex PCR; TCRdb keeps in-frame clones, though not all of them. The data contain about 380,000 clones, 96% of them singletons. The specimen sequenced was memory CD8+ T cells sorted from blood. Stated subset: CD45RO+ cells pooled with CCR7-negative TemRA cells. The receptor source for this set is a young man in good health.

As for this clone: This same CDR3 is encoded by further DNA sequences in the sample. V gene TRBV30 combines with J gene TRBJ1-1; D gene uncertain. The CDR3 is 13 residues long. Trimming took off 0 bases at V and 0 bases at J, with 5 bases between the two ends. Germline V gene data show CDR1 as GTSNPN and CDR2 as SVGIG (reference sequence). The CDR3, as DNA: TGTGCCTGGAGTGTACTCCTGAACACTGAAGCTTTCTTT. It is translated as CAWSVLLNTEAFF.

This chain connects TRBV5-1 to TRBJ2-3; 9 bases agree with TRBD2. The CDR3 is 15 amino acids. V trimming: 4 bases; J trimming: 10 bases; junction bases outside the gene matches: 13. The V gene's germline CDR1 is SGHRS and CDR2 YFSETQ. The CDR3 spells CASSAGPAGGRAQYF. The CDR3 DNA follows: TGCGCCAGCAGCGCAGGCCCCGCGGGAGGGAGGGCGCAGTATTTT.

The chain recombines TRBV7-6 with TRBJ1-5; a possible D gene is TRBD1 (5 bases). Trimming removed 4 bases at V and 7 bases at J, with 20 bases between. Germline V gives CDR1 SGHVS, CDR2 FNYEAQ. This CDR3 region has 16 residues. Written as DNA, the CDR3 is TGTGCCAGCAGCTCGGGTGGGGCAGGCAGTCGGCAGCCCCAGCATTTT. Translated: CASSSGGAGSRQPQHF.

The chain recombines TRBV19 with TRBJ1-1, with D uncertain. With 3 bases removed from V and 2 bases from J, the gap between germline ends came to 10 bases. The CDR3 is 14 amino acids. The germline CDR1 and CDR2 sequences are LNHDA and SQIVND (reference sequence). Here the CDR3 DNA reads TGTGCCAGTAGTATCACCGGCAGAAACACTGAAGCTTTCTTT. This codes for CASSITGRNTEAFF. Complete variable domain (other parts from reference TRBV19 and TRBJ1-1): DGGITQSPKYLFRKEGQNVTLSCEQNLNHDAMYWYRQDPGQGLRLIYYSQIVNDFQKGDIAEGYSVSREKKESFPLTVTSAQKNPTAFYLCASSITGRNTEAFFGQGTRLTVV.

This chain links TRBV30 with TRBJ2-2; perhaps TRBD1 as D (6 bases). This CDR3 region has 16 residues. The V end was cut by 2 bases, the J end by 7 bases, with 20 bases between. Germline CDR1 and CDR2: GTSNPN and SVGIG (reference sequence). The CDR3 sequence: CAWSTSPPLTGGELFF. The CDR3 DNA reads TGTGCCTGGAGTACGAGCCCCCCCCTGACAGGCGGGGAGCTGTTTTTT.

About this clone itself: This specimen includes other DNA sequences encoding the same CDR3. The chain couples TRBV5-1 to TRBJ1-2; D gene uncertain. The germline V and J ends were trimmed by 0 bases and 4 bases, with 7 bases remaining between them. CDR1 SGHRS and CDR2 YFSETQ come from the germline V gene. This CDR3 contains 13 residues. The CDR3 DNA follows: TGCGCCAGCAGCTTGGCCGGTTCCTATGGCTACACCTTC. Translation gives CASSLAGSYGYTF.

To note about this clone: In the same sample, other DNA sequences code for this CDR3. The chain employs TRBV9 and TRBJ2-5, with 7 nucleotides matching TRBD2. The CDR3 loop spans 14 amino acids. J gave up 0 bases and V 2 bases, and 1 base lay outside the gene matches. Germline V gives CDR1 SGDLS, CDR2 YYNGEE. The CDR3 region has the DNA TGTGCCAGCAGCGTTAGCGGGTACCAAGAGACCCAGTACTTC. Translated: CASSVSGYQETQYF.

The chain combines TRBV5-6 with TRBJ2-1; no definite D call. Germline CDR1 is SGHDT and CDR2 is YYEEEE. This CDR3 has 16 amino acids. V was clipped by 0 bases and J by 4 bases, with 14 bases between them. CDR3 bases: TGTGCCAGCAGCTTGGAAGGGTCTTACTATTACAATGAGCAGTTCTTC. Amino acid sequence: CASSLEGSYYYNEQFF.

The CDR3 nucleotides read TGTGCCAGCAGCCCCCGATCGGGGGGCGCGGGGATGGAAGCTTTCTTT. It translates to CASSPRSGGAGMEAFF. The chain combines TRBV7-9 with TRBJ1-1; D possibly corresponds to TRBD1 (6 bases). V lost 5 bases, J lost 8 bases, and 24 bases lay in between. The CDR3 has 16 amino acids. The germline gives CDR1 SEHNR, CDR2 FQNEAQ (reference sequence). Filled out from reference TRBV7-9 and TRBJ1-1, the complete variable domain reads DTGVSQNPRHKITKRGQNVTFRCDPISEHNRLYWYRQTLGQGPEFLTYFQNEAQLEKSRLLSDRFSAERPKGSFSTLEIQRTEQGDSAMYLCASSPRSGGAGMEAFFGQGTRLTVV.

The J gene is TRBJ1-5, the V gene TRBV28; D may be TRBD1 (5 bases). Trimming removed 10 bases from V and 1 base from J, with 11 bases in between. Germline CDR1 is MDHEN and CDR2 is SYDVKM. The CDR3 spans 13 residues. The CDR3 nucleotides are TGTGCCAACGGGGCGAGGAGCAATCAGCCCCAGCATTTT. Translation gives CANGARSNQPQHF.

The chain is built from TRBV5-1 and TRBJ1-1, with a possible D match to TRBD1 (5 bases). Trimming shortened V by 2 bases and J by 1 base, and 9 bases separated the two germline ends. The CDR3 contains 14 residues. Germline V gene lookup returns CDR1 SGHRS and CDR2 YFSETQ. CDR3 coding DNA: TGCGCCAGCAGCTTAAGGGGCGCGAACACTGAAGCTTTCTTT. Residues: CASSLRGANTEAFF.

This chain links TRBV11-3 with TRBJ2-3; 7 bases are a match to TRBD2. Germline V gene lookup returns CDR1 SGHNT and CDR2 YENEEA. This CDR3 contains 16 residues. V lost 0 bases, J lost 5 bases, and 8 bases stayed unmatched. CDR3: CASSLDATSARDTQYF. The CDR3 coding sequence is TGTGCCAGCAGCTTAGATGCCACTAGCGCCAGAGATACGCAGTATTTT.

This sequence joins TRBV5-8 and TRBJ2-3; TRBD1 matches at 8 bases. The germline gives CDR1 SGHTS, CDR2 YDEGEE. Losses at the gene ends were 5 bases for V and 1 base for J; bases not matched to a gene: 0. The CDR3 totals 13 residues. CDR3 coding DNA: TGTGCCAGCAGACAGGGGGGCACAGATACGCAGTATTTT. Its protein is CASRQGGTDTQYF.

CDR3 sequence (DNA): TGCGCCAGCAGCACTAGCGGGAGCAGTAGTACCGACGAGCAGTACTTC. Protein product: CASSTSGSSSTDEQYF. The chain combines TRBV5-1 with TRBJ2-7; 11 nucleotides match TRBD2. Per the germline V gene, CDR1 is SGHRS and CDR2 is YFSETQ. Trimming at V came to 4 bases and at J to 5 bases, leaving 11 bases not matched to a gene. The CDR3 loop spans 16 amino acids.

This rearrangement joins TRBV7-9 to TRBJ1-3; 7 bases align to TRBD1. The V gene's germline CDR1 is SEHNR and CDR2 FQNEAQ (reference sequence). The CDR3 runs to 13 residues. The ends lost 3 bases at V and 7 bases at J; junction bases unmatched: 3. This chain's CDR3 is CASSFQGVNTIYF. As DNA, the CDR3 is TGTGCCAGCAGCTTCCAGGGGGTGAACACCATATATTTT.

The chain joins TRBV27 to TRBJ2-7; tentative D call: TRBD2 (6 bases). V lost 4 bases and J 11 bases, leaving 24 bases between the germline ends. The CDR3 runs 15 residues. Germline V lookup: CDR1 MNHEY, CDR2 SMNVEV (reference sequence). The CDR3 sequence: CASSSRGSSDPWEYF. In DNA, the CDR3 is TGTGCCAGCAGTTCCCGGGGGTCTAGCGACCCCTGGGAGTACTTC.

The chain links TRBV14 to TRBJ2-1; 8 positions agree with TRBD1. The CDR3 sequence is 14 residues long. Unmatched junction bases numbered 13, after V lost 3 bases and J lost 15 bases. CDR1 is SGHDN and CDR2 is FVKESK in the germline V gene. CDR3 loop: CASSQGQALHERFF. The CDR3 DNA sequence: TGTGCCAGCAGCCAGGGACAGGCCCTTCACGAACGGTTCTTC.

As to this clone: Other nucleotide sequences in the sample specify the same CDR3. The rearrangement links TRBV6-5 to TRBJ2-1, with TRBD2 matching 12 bases. From germline, CDR1 is MNHEY and CDR2 SVGAGI. The CDR3 contains 16 residues. J lost 6 bases, V lost 0 bases, and 3 bases had no gene match. In nucleotides, the CDR3 is TGTGCCAGCAGTTACTCAGGGGGACTAGCGGGCAATGAGCAGTTCTTC. This encodes CASSYSGGLAGNEQFF.

The genes are TRBV9 and TRBJ2-7; no clear D gene. Germline V gene sequence: CDR1 SGDLS, CDR2 YYNGEE. Between the trimmed V and J ends, which lost 4 bases and 4 bases, there was a span of 18 bases. The CDR3 length is 15 residues. The CDR3 loop is CASSPDPLLSYEQYF. CDR3 DNA sequence: TGTGCCAGCAGCCCCGACCCCCTCCTGAGTTACGAGCAGTACTTC.

The genes are TRBV28 and TRBJ2-3; D may correspond to TRBD1 or TRBD2 (6 bases each). V lost 1 base and J 2 bases, leaving 25 bases between the germline ends. Germline-derived CDR1 and CDR2 are MDHEN and SYDVKM. The CDR3 totals 20 residues. The DNA of the CDR3 is TGTGCCAGCAGTTTATCCACTGGGGTAGCGGAGGGGGGCCCCACAGATACGCAGTATTTT. Protein: CASSLSTGVAEGGPTDTQYF.

The rearrangement links TRBV7-2 to TRBJ1-4, with a possible D match to TRBD1 (6 bases). V was clipped by 5 bases and J by 5 bases, with 18 bases between them. CDR1 is SGHTA, CDR2 FQGNSA, per germline. The CDR3 is made up of 16 amino acids. CDR3 residues: CASSITGGGWNEKLFF. In DNA, the CDR3 is TGTGCCAGCAGCATAACGGGAGGGGGGTGGAATGAAAAACTGTTTTTT.

The chain employs TRBV6-6 and TRBJ2-7; TRBD2 aligns across 10 bases. V shed 7 bases and J 2 bases; nucleotides not matched to a gene: 5. The CDR3 loop spans 14 amino acids. In germline, CDR1 is MNHNY, CDR2 SVGAGI (reference sequence). CDR3 coding DNA: TGTGCCAGCACTCAAGCGGGAGGGCCCTACGAGCAGTACTTC. Translating gives CASTQAGGPYEQYF.

The V call is TRBV10-1, the J call TRBJ2-7; 10 bases agree with TRBD1. The length of the CDR3 is 17 residues. Unmatched junction bases numbered 11, after V lost 4 bases and J lost 2 bases. The V gene's germline CDR1 is WNHNN and CDR2 SYGVQD (reference sequence). The CDR3 loop reads CASSGGDRDRGTYEQYF. In DNA, the CDR3 is TGCGCCAGCAGTGGGGGTGACCGGGACAGGGGTACCTACGAGCAGTACTTC.

In this sample, this clone turned up a few times. The chain joins TRBV15 to TRBJ1-5; no reliable D call. Trimming shortened V by 1 base and J by 0 bases, and 10 bases separated the two germline ends. Germline assignment: CDR1 LNHNV and CDR2 YYDKDF (reference sequence). The CDR3 has 16 amino acids. CDR3 sequence reads: CATSRVSRVSNQPQHF. CDR3 in DNA: TGTGCCACCAGCAGAGTTTCCCGAGTTAGCAATCAGCCCCAGCATTTT.

The sample holds one count of this clone. V usage is TRBV18 and J usage is TRBJ1-1, with a weak D call TRBD1 (6 bases). CDR1 is KGHSH and CDR2 is LQKENI in the germline V gene. The V end lost 6 bases, the J end lost 1 base, and 6 bases lay between the germline ends. The CDR3 loop spans 12 amino acids. CDR3 DNA sequence: TGTGCCAGCTCGGGACAGAACACTGAAGCTTTCTTT. Protein sequence: CASSGQNTEAFF.

The chain uses TRBV27 and TRBJ1-2; TRBD1 is a possible D gene (5 bases). Germline V lookup: CDR1 MNHEY, CDR2 SMNVEV (reference sequence). This CDR3 is 15 amino acids long. V gave up 7 bases and J gave up 0 bases, with 15 bases separating them. CDR3 amino acids: CASTLTGAANYGYTF. Here the CDR3 DNA reads TGTGCCAGCACCTTAACAGGAGCAGCTAACTATGGCTACACCTTC.

The CDR3 DNA is TGTGCCAGCAGTTTAGGTAGCGGGAGCACAGATACGCAGTATTTT. This encodes CASSLGSGSTDTQYF. This sequence joins TRBV28 and TRBJ2-3; TRBD2 matches at 7 bases. V was clipped by 2 bases and J by 0 bases; unmatched bases: 2. Looked up from germline, CDR1 is MDHEN and CDR2 is SYDVKM. This CDR3 is 15 amino acids long.

The gene calls are TRBV29-1 and TRBJ1-3; D not resolved. CDR3 length equals 16 residues. Germline loops: CDR1 SQVTM, CDR2 ANQGSEA. Trimming removed 4 bases at V and 0 bases at J, with 16 bases between. The CDR3 DNA is TGCAGCGTTGTTTCATCTCTTGGAGCCTCTGGAAACACCATATATTTT. It translates to CSVVSSLGASGNTIYF.

V gene TRBV10-3 combines with J gene TRBJ2-3; D uncertain. The length of the CDR3 is 11 residues. The germline V gene encodes CDR1 ENHRY and CDR2 SYGVKD. The V end lost 6 bases, the J end lost 5 bases, and 6 bases lay between the germline ends. CDR3 nucleotides: TGTGCCATCAGAGAGCAAGATACGCAGTATTTT. Residues: CAIREQDTQYF.

The chain combines TRBV21-1 with TRBJ2-7. TRBV21-1 is assigned pseudogene status. The CDR3 has 13 residues. The CDR3 nucleotides are TGTGCCAGCAGCAGGTTCCCCGCTTGGGAGCAGTACTTC. As protein: CASSRFPAWEQYF.

This rearrangement joins TRBV27 to TRBJ2-7; 12 nucleotides agree with TRBD2. V shed 5 bases and J 5 bases; nucleotides not matched to a gene: 4. This CDR3 region has 14 residues. Germline CDR1 is MNHEY and CDR2 is SMNVEV (reference sequence). Here the CDR3 DNA reads TGTGCCAGCAGTCTCCGGACTAGCGGGGACGAGCAGTACTTC. Protein: CASSLRTSGDEQYF.

CDR3 nucleotide sequence: TGTGCCAGCTCGTCTGACAGGAGCAATCAGCCCCAGCATTTT. As protein: CASSSDRSNQPQHF. The chain uses TRBV18 and TRBJ1-5; tentative D call: TRBD1 (6 bases). This CDR3 contains 14 residues. The germline V gene has CDR1 KGHSH and CDR2 LQKENI. Trimming pared 6 bases from V and 1 base from J, leaving 10 bases between. Variable domain in full (rest from reference TRBV18 and TRBJ1-5): NAGVMQNPRHLVRRRGQEARLRCSPMKGHSHVYWYRQLPEEGLKFMVYLQKENIIDESGMPKERFSAEFPKEGPSILRIQQVVRGDSAAYFCASSSDRSNQPQHFGDGTRLSIL.